The entry below gives a single TCR beta chain sequence along with its context. No cognate antigen has been identified for it. Per-base quality was not reported, and no clone a single base away is much larger than it. All donors were healthy Caucasians. Three unrelated non-twin adults were also sequenced: a male aged 18 to 30, a male aged 50 to 59 and a female aged 50 to 59. Miltenyi CD45RO+ enrichment and human naive T-cell isolation kits were used to isolate memory (CD45RO+) and naive T cells from PBMC. This entry is derived from a study of identical twins (dated by TCRdb to 2016 to 2017). Turning to the overall study: TCR alpha and beta repertoires from monozygotic twins, unrelated adults of various ages and cord blood were deep-sequenced to test whether fetal clonotypes persist. To rule out contamination, the twin experiments were replicated at different times with different library preparation protocols.

Findings and caveats that apply to the study as a whole: Compared with coincidental sharing between unrelated individuals, out-of-frame TCR alpha sequences shared between twins showed an excess of sequences with low generation probability. Fewer insertions were carried by abundant cord blood beta clonotypes, a similar but weaker trend appeared in young adult naive repertoires, and no such trend appeared in memory repertoires. In beta out-of-frame sequences, excess twin sharing was weaker, because having fewer shared sequences lowered the signal-to-noise ratio. Zero-insertion analyses could be partly confounded by invariant T cells such as MAIT and iNKT, though diverse VJ usage argued against such confounding for most clonotypes. Out-of-frame TCR alpha sharing in monozygotic twins was systematically underestimated by recombination models, whereas sharing between unrelated individuals was in agreement with the recombination models. Because the same donors could not be followed over many years, the conclusions relied on cross-sectional statistical analysis.

Receptor amplification or capture employed 5' RACE. Sequencing relied on an Illumina HiSeq 2000. Template switching added a universal primer binding site, and the final cDNA carried a unique molecular identifier that allowed TCR cDNA molecules to be counted accurately. First-strand cDNA for TCR alpha and beta chains was synthesized from specific primers in the conserved constant-segment region. To control for contamination, each cDNA library was double barcoded with a SMART-Mk sample barcode plus Illumina barcodes. Two successive PCR steps introduced TruSeq adapter sequences along with Illumina sample barcodes. Sequencing of the TCR alpha and beta cDNA libraries was done on the Illumina HiSeq platform using custom primers. Under the source paper's analysis protocol: MiGEC processed the raw reads to extract unique molecular identifiers, while MiXCR was used to determine the CDR3 positions. Recombination models were inferred per individual with the repgenHMM and IGoR tools using an EM algorithm. The analysis of shared clonotypes was done with the tcR package in R, with sharing normalized by the product of cloneset sizes. Out-of-frame nonproductive sequences were analyzed to study raw recombination free of thymic and clonal selection effects. The public reads were reprocessed in TCRdb via fastp at Q25 and MiXCR, keeping in-frame beta chains. Every entry covers one CDR3 protein and lists the most common genes and DNA from its rows. It is TCRdb's table, rather than the study itself, that gives the V and J calls and clone size. Within this sample are 410,000 or so distinct CDR3 sequences, with approximately 17% of them counted one time only. Around 12% of the sample belongs to the ten largest clones.

The cysteine opens and the phenylalanine closes a CDR3 of 12 amino acids. The sequence is cut down to CDR3 DNA, 36 bases in frame from base 1. V and J lose 0 bases and 6 bases, and a span of 6 bases separates them. The germline V gene sets CDR1 to MNHEY and CDR2 to SVGEGT. Source material: naive T cells sorted from blood. The cell subset or site label, read with the paper, signifies: cells isolated with a human naive T-cell isolation kit. In this chain, TRBV6-2 or TRBV6-3 is recombined with TRBJ2-7, with no confident D gene call. This clonotype was obtained from a man aged 45-65 years in good health. The encoded CDR3 is CASSYSNGEQYF. The sequenced DNA: TGTGCCAGCAGTTACTCGAACGGCGAGCAGTACTTC.